The 18 T cell receptor beta chains given below trace back to one sample, sequenced in a study of T cells in Graves' hyperthyroidism and ophthalmopathy. RNA transcripts yielded amplified TCR beta CDR3 regions. The primer set for the first-round RT-PCR of the TCR CDR3 was HTBI. TCRdb recomputed calls from the multiplex PCR reads with MiXCR, one row per CDR3 protein. This table has 500,000 to 750,000 distinct CDR3 sequences, around 14% appearing once. The sequenced sample consisted of blood. These TCRs come from a woman between 18 and 29 years old with Graves' ophthalmopathy.

J is TRBJ1-2 and V is TRBV6-2 or TRBV6-3; D possibly corresponds to TRBD1 (6 bases). The CDR3 length is 15 residues. CDR1 and CDR2 (germline): MNHEY, SVGEGT. Trimming removed 8 bases at V and 6 bases at J, with 22 bases between. For the CDR3, the DNA is TGTGCCAGCGCCAGGCCGGGGGGGCTGGAGAATGGCTACACCTTC. It is translated as CASARPGGLENGYTF.

J is TRBJ2-7 and V is TRBV5-8; TRBD2 might be the D (6 bases). Germline V gene data show CDR1 as SGHTS and CDR2 as YDEGEE. Trimming removed 3 bases at V and 2 bases at J, with 21 bases between. The CDR3 length is 17 residues. In nucleotides, the CDR3 is TGTGCCAGCAGCTCTCTGGGGAGGAGACCTACCACCTACGAGCAGTACTTC. The encoded protein is CASSSLGRRPTTYEQYF. The complete variable domain, with remaining parts taken from reference TRBV5-8 and TRBJ2-7, reads EAGVTQSPTHLIKTRGQQATLRCSPISGHTSVYWYQQALGLGLQFLLWYDEGEERNRGNFPPRFSGRQFPNYSSELNVNALELEDSALYLCASSSLGRRPTTYEQYFGPGTRLTVT.

At least ten counts were recorded for this clonotype. The J gene is TRBJ2-2, the V gene TRBV7-9; D is undetermined. CDR3 size: 11 residues. Between the trimmed V and J ends, which lost 4 bases and 6 bases, there was a span of 3 bases. CDR1 is SEHNR, CDR2 FQNEAQ, per germline (reference sequence). CDR3 amino acids: CASSSSGELFF. CDR3 DNA: TGTGCCAGCAGCTCCTCCGGGGAGCTGTTTTTT. Supplemented by reference TRBV7-9 and TRBJ2-2, the full variable domain reads DTGVSQNPRHKITKRGQNVTFRCDPISEHNRLYWYRQTLGQGPEFLTYFQNEAQLEKSRLLSDRFSAERPKGSFSTLEIQRTEQGDSAMYLCASSSSGELFFGEGSRLTVL.

In its sample, this clonotype was seen many times. The CDR3 DNA reads as TGTGCCAGCAGTTTCGACAGGGGGCTTGGCTACACCTTC. Its protein product is CASSFDRGLGYTF. J is TRBJ1-2 and V is TRBV12-3 or TRBV12-4; TRBD1 aligns across 10 bases. After removal of 3 bases from V and 7 bases from J, the junction contained 2 bases not matched to a gene. The CDR3 length is 13 residues.

This sequence joins TRBV27 and TRBJ1-4; D uncertain. The length of the CDR3 is 18 residues. V was trimmed by 2 bases and J by 0 bases, leaving 16 bases between them. Germline CDR1 MNHEY, CDR2 SMNVEV (reference sequence). CDR3 sequence reads: CASSLVGNPYSTNEKLFF. The DNA for the CDR3 is TGTGCCAGCAGTTTAGTAGGTAACCCGTATTCAACTAATGAAAAACTGTTTTTT.

Ten or more counts support this clonotype. The rearrangement links TRBV27 to TRBJ2-1, with D possibly being TRBD2 (6 bases). Trimming cost V 0 bases and J 9 bases, with 6 bases left between them. This CDR3 is 12 amino acids long. Germline CDR1 and CDR2: MNHEY and SMNVEV (reference sequence). The CDR3 DNA follows: TGTGCCAGCAGTTTATCGGGGGGTGAGCAGTTCTTC. Its translation: CASSLSGGEQFF.

The chain has TRBV27 and TRBJ2-7; 7 bases agree with TRBD1. The CDR3 consists of 16 residues. V lost 7 bases to trimming and J lost 5 bases; unmatched junction nucleotides: 17. Germline values: CDR1 MNHEY, CDR2 SMNVEV (reference sequence). In DNA form, the CDR3 reads TGTGCCAGCACTCCCTACAGGGGAATCGGGTTGGACGAGCAGTACTTC. Its translation is CASTPYRGIGLDEQYF.

On this clonotype: A much larger clone is a single base away; this may be a read error. The chain uses TRBV6-1 and TRBJ2-7; 7 bases are shared with TRBD1. The V gene end was trimmed by 6 bases and the J gene end by 4 bases; junction bases not matched to a gene: 15. The germline V gene has CDR1 MNHNS and CDR2 SASEGT. There are 16 residues in the CDR3. CDR3 sequence reads: CASSLGQWTFWYEQYF. For the CDR3, the DNA is TGTGCCAGCAGCTTGGGACAGTGGACTTTTTGGTACGAGCAGTACTTC.

This clonotype was detected many times. Here the CDR3 DNA reads TGTGCCAGCAGCCAAGATCCTCTCCCCCCCCCCCAGCATTTT. It codes for CASSQDPLPPPQHF. V usage is TRBV3-1 and J usage is TRBJ1-5; no clear D gene. The CDR3 is 14 residues long. Germline CDR1 reads LGHDT; CDR2 reads YNNKEL (reference sequence). Trimming cost V 0 bases and J 10 bases, with 13 bases left between them. The full variable domain, in which reference TRBV3-1 and TRBJ1-5 provide the parts outside the CDR3, is DTAVSQTPKYLVTQMGNDKSIKCEQNLGHDTMYWYKQDSKKFLKIMFSYNNKELIINETVPNRFSPKSPDKAHLNLHINSLELGDSAVYFCASSQDPLPPPQHFGDGTRLSIL.

This clonotype was found many times. The chain couples TRBV27 to TRBJ1-2; 7 positions match TRBD1. The CDR3 covers 13 residues. J was trimmed by 5 bases and V by 5 bases; bases with no gene match: 5. CDR1 and CDR2 (germline): MNHEY, SMNVEV (reference sequence). CDR3 amino acids: CASSPARGYGYTF. In nucleotides, the CDR3 is TGTGCCAGCAGTCCCGCCAGGGGGTATGGCTACACCTTC.

A remark on this clonotype: It may be a read error: a sequence one base away is much more abundant. The gene calls are TRBV7-9 and TRBJ2-1; 8 nucleotides agree with TRBD2. Germline lookup yields CDR1 SEHNR and CDR2 FQNEAQ (reference sequence). J gave up 6 bases and V 8 bases, and 12 bases lay outside the gene matches. This CDR3 is 15 amino acids long. The CDR3 DNA reads TGTGCCAGCGGCCGACGGTCAGCGGGGGTCAATGAGCAGTTCTTC. Translated: CASGRRSAGVNEQFF.

Comment on this clonotype: Being one base from a much bigger clone, this may be a read error. The rearrangement links TRBV27 to TRBJ2-7, with a weak D call TRBD1 (6 bases). The J call may be in error: the DNA end matches TRBJ2-1 better. This CDR3 contains 13 residues. Germline values: CDR1 MNHEY, CDR2 SMNVEV (reference sequence). CDR3: CASRTGHTYEQFF. CDR3 bases: TGTGCCAGCAGAACGGGACATACCTACGAGCAGTTCTTC.

This clonotype was seen many times. The genes are TRBV9 and TRBJ2-3; D unresolved. CDR3 length equals 17 residues. The V gene's germline CDR1 is SGDLS and CDR2 YYNGEE. Trimming shortened V by 0 bases and J by 5 bases, and 19 bases separated the two germline ends. The DNA of the CDR3 is TGTGCCAGCAGCGTAGCCGCGGAACCCTACCTTGGAGATACGCAGTATTTT. Translating it yields CASSVAAEPYLGDTQYF.

The CDR3 DNA reads TGTGCCAGCAGCAGAAGGGGCCAGGGAGCCCTCTATGGCTACACCTTC. This gives the protein CASSRRGQGALYGYTF. The chain uses TRBV27 and TRBJ1-2; TRBD1 is a possible D gene (5 bases). The CDR3 totals 16 residues. The germline CDR1 and CDR2 sequences are MNHEY and SMNVEV (reference sequence). V lost 6 bases, J lost 4 bases, and 21 bases lay in between.

This clonotype has ten or more counts. The chain carries TRBV12-3 or TRBV12-4 and TRBJ1-6; D may be TRBD1 (6 bases). This CDR3 contains 14 residues. The V end was cut by 3 bases, the J end by 7 bases, with 10 bases between. CDR3 sequence reads: CASSFLQGNSPLHF. The DNA of the CDR3 is TGTGCCAGCAGTTTTCTACAGGGAAATTCACCCCTCCACTTT.

The chain couples TRBV5-8 to TRBJ1-2; the D gene is possibly TRBD1 (5 bases). This CDR3 region has 16 residues. V was clipped by 3 bases and J by 3 bases, with 18 bases between them. Looked up from germline, CDR1 is SGHTS and CDR2 is YDEGEE. CDR3 sequence: CASSSTGTPGDYGYTF. The CDR3, as DNA: TGTGCCAGCAGCTCCACCGGGACCCCTGGCGACTATGGCTACACCTTC.

This chain uses TRBV7-8 with TRBJ1-2; 7 bases are shared with TRBD1. The CDR3 totals 14 residues. The germline V gene has CDR1 SGHVS and CDR2 FQNEAQ. V gave up 3 bases and J gave up 8 bases; unmatched junction bases: 9. The CDR3 DNA reads TGTGCCAGCAGCTTGGAGGGGGCTTTGGGCGGCTACACCTTC. Its protein is CASSLEGALGGYTF.

This clonotype was seen at least ten times. The rearrangement links TRBV12-5 to TRBJ2-7; perhaps TRBD2 as D (6 bases). This CDR3 spans 13 amino acids. The germline V gene encodes CDR1 LGHNT and CDR2 FRNRAP. Deletions cut 7 bases from V and 1 base from J, with 11 bases between. Here the CDR3 reads CASDFGGSYEQYF. The CDR3 bases are TGTGCTAGTGACTTCGGAGGGTCCTACGAGCAGTACTTC. Based on the CDR3 plus reference TRBV12-5 and TRBJ2-7, the full variable domain is DARVTQTPRHKVTEMGQEVTMRCQPILGHNTVFWYRQTMMQGLELLAYFRNRAPLDDSGMPKDRFSAEMPDATLATLKIQPSEPRDSAVYFCASDFGGSYEQYFGPGTRLTVT.